A single sample gave rise to the 8 T cell receptor beta chains below, sequenced in a study of shared clonotypes between healthy human individuals. Assay used: immunoSEQ multiplex PCR; TCRdb lists only in-frame clones, some missing. The profile covers roughly 680,000 clones, with roughly 72% appearing a single time and around 1.7% taken by the ten largest. Sequenced input: memory CD4+ T cells sorted from blood. Subset meaning: CD45RA-negative fraction. The receptors shown here come from a woman aged 25 to 45 in good health.

V and J are TRBV19 and TRBJ2-2; the D gene is possibly TRBD1 (7 bases). Trimming took 3 bases from V and 7 from J, leaving 24 bases between them. This CDR3 is built from 18 residues. The V gene's germline CDR1 is LNHDA and CDR2 SQIVND (reference sequence). In DNA form, the CDR3 reads TGTGCCAGTAGTATGGAATCGGGTGTACAGGGGAGGATCGGGGAGCTGTTTTTT. It yields the protein CASSMESGVQGRIGELFF.

The chain couples TRBV5-1 to TRBJ2-5, with 14 bases aligning to TRBD2. V was clipped by 4 bases and J by 5 bases; unmatched bases: 10. The CDR3 consists of 17 residues. Germline CDR1 is SGHRS and CDR2 is YFSETQ. This CDR3 is CASSEGTSGSGSETQYF. The CDR3 DNA sequence: TGCGCCAGCAGCGAAGGGACTAGCGGGAGTGGGTCGGAGACCCAGTACTTC.

This clone came up many times. Other DNA sequences within the sample encode an identical CDR3. V gene TRBV5-6 combines with J gene TRBJ2-7; TRBD1 matches at 8 bases. The V and J ends lost 0 bases and 3 bases, in that order; junction bases with no gene match: 2. Germline V gene lookup returns CDR1 SGHDT and CDR2 YYEEEE. The length of the CDR3 is 14 residues. Here the CDR3 reads CASSLGQGRYEQYF. The DNA for the CDR3 is TGTGCCAGCAGCTTGGGACAGGGGCGCTACGAGCAGTACTTC.

Comment on this clone: Additional DNA sequences in this sample encode the identical CDR3. The CDR3 protein is CATSRDGVYGYTF. CDR3 sequence (DNA): TGTGCCACCAGCAGAGATGGAGTCTATGGCTACACCTTC. This sequence joins TRBV15 and TRBJ1-2; D is unclear. The CDR3 loop spans 13 amino acids. Per the germline V gene, CDR1 is LNHNV and CDR2 is YYDKDF (reference sequence). V was cut by 0 bases and J by 4 bases, with 6 bases left in between.

This clone was detected once. Other DNA sequences in the sample encode the same CDR3. The chain couples TRBV19 to TRBJ2-2, with D unclear. This CDR3 contains 14 residues. CDR1 and CDR2 (germline): LNHDA, SQIVND (reference sequence). The ends were cut back, 4 bases at V and 2 bases at J, with 8 bases in the middle. The CDR3 sequence: CASSTSGNTGELFF. Written as DNA, the CDR3 is TGTGCCAGTAGTACCTCAGGTAACACCGGGGAGCTGTTTTTT.

Comment on this clone: This sample includes further DNA sequences coding for the same CDR3. This rearrangement joins TRBV4-1 to TRBJ2-7, with TRBD2 matching 12 bases. Losses at the gene ends were 3 bases for V and 1 base for J; bases not matched to a gene: 4. Germline CDR1 and CDR2: MGHRA and YSYEKL. The CDR3 consists of 16 residues. CDR3 DNA sequence: TGCGCCAGCAGCCAGGTACTAGCGGGAGGTTCCTACGAGCAGTACTTC. Amino acids: CASSQVLAGGSYEQYF.

This clone has a handful of counts. The rearrangement uses TRBV28 and TRBJ1-5; 10 positions match TRBD1. From germline, CDR1 is MDHEN and CDR2 SYDVKM. There are 16 residues in the CDR3. With V trimmed by 3 bases and J by 4 bases, 6 bases remained unmatched. The CDR3 reads CASSFPWDRGNQPQHF. For the CDR3, the DNA is TGTGCCAGCAGTTTCCCTTGGGACAGGGGTAATCAGCCCCAGCATTTT. Together with reference TRBV28 and TRBJ1-5, the CDR3 gives the full variable domain: DVKVTQSSRYLVKRTGEKVFLECVQDMDHENMFWYRQDPGLGLRLIYFSYDVKMKEKGDIPEGYSVSREKKERFSLILESASTNQTSMYLCASSFPWDRGNQPQHFGDGTRLSIL.

This chain uses TRBV9 with TRBJ1-1, with 10 nucleotides matching TRBD1. Germline V gene sequence: CDR1 SGDLS, CDR2 YYNGEE. Unmatched junction bases numbered 4, after V lost 1 base and J lost 4 bases. The CDR3 is 15 amino acids. CDR3 coding DNA: TGTGCCAGCAGCGTACAGGGGACAGGGGTCACTGAAGCTTTCTTT. Protein: CASSVQGTGVTEAFF. Using reference TRBV9 and TRBJ1-1 for the parts outside the CDR3, the full variable domain is DSGVTQTPKHLITATGQRVTLRCSPRSGDLSVYWYQQSLDQGLQFLIQYYNGEERAKGNILERFSAQQFPDLHSELNLSSLELGDSALYFCASSVQGTGVTEAFFGQGTRLTVV.